This TCR beta chain comes out of a study of Graves' ophthalmopathy and Graves' hyperthyroidism (dated by TCRdb to 2016 to 2018). The study in broad terms: Peripheral blood was collected before any treatment was given, at the time of initial diagnosis. The study used signatures of the TCR beta repertoire to tell Graves' ophthalmopathy apart from Graves' hyperthyroidism and to predict which patients would progress to ophthalmopathy. In total, under 150 blood samples were TCR-sequenced: fewer than 50 ophthalmopathy, some 80 hyperthyroidism and roughly 17 hyperthyroidism-to-ophthalmopathy patients. To explore V-J signatures distinguishing ophthalmopathy from hyperthyroidism, a discovery set of 100 patients (about 41 ophthalmopathy, roughly 60 stable hyperthyroidism) was enrolled. An independent validation cohort comprised roughly 20 hyperthyroidism patients and some 16 patients who later progressed from hyperthyroidism to ophthalmopathy. In over 5 hyperthyroidism patients, the T-cell repertoire of thyroid tissue was compared with the T-cell repertoire of blood. After sampling, hyperthyroidism patients received methimazole starting at 30 mg daily, and ophthalmopathy patients received high-dose intravenous methylprednisolone. The roughly 99 discovery patients were divided at random into training and test sets in a 7:3 ratio. Findings and caveats that apply to the study as a whole: Most expanded thyroid clonotypes with frequency above 0.001 were also detected in blood, suggesting blood repertoires may reflect the thyroid immune response. In validation, the model predicted ophthalmopathy progression with roughly 68% sensitivity and 72.22% specificity; fewer than 15 predicted patients were CT-confirmed with GO in a median of 6.5 months. Sample size was not statistically predetermined, and group allocation was not concealed from the investigators. In cross-validation, the 13-signature model distinguished ophthalmopathy from stable hyperthyroidism with 87.88% sensitivity and over 81% specificity, while in the test set the corresponding values were about 80% and 75%.

Of note for this clonotype: Its target antigen remains unknown. Base qualities are not provided; no much larger clone lies one nucleotide away.

TCR beta CDR3 regions were amplified from RNA transcripts for repertoire sequencing. HTBI primers and the Qiagen OneStep RT-PCR kit were used in a first-round RT-PCR, which was followed by a second-round multiplex PCR, size selection and purification. Sequencing of the libraries was carried out on an Illumina HiSeq2000 in paired-end mode with 100 bp reads. In the authors' own workflow: SOAPnuke was used to process the reads, throwing out any read that had adapters, had uncalled bases, had a mean Phred below 15, or lacked an exact constant-primer or identifier match. High-quality paired reads were merged with COPE v1.2.5. Each unique nucleotide sequence was treated as a clonotype, and MiTCR v1.1 was used to align the clonotypes to the IMGT TRB V, D and J references. The analysis was limited to V-J combinations with a frequency above 0.0001, which together covered 99.2% of repertoires. A TCR clonal expansion and chaos score per V-J combination was defined as the ratio of F50 clonal expansion to chaos observed in the TCRdist matrix. Welch's t-statistics and random forest were used to narrow the features down to 10 to 15 V-J combinations, which were then fed into a naive Bayes classifier. The similarity between thyroid and blood repertoires was quantified using the Morisita-Horn index. Through fastp at Q25 and MiXCR, TCRdb rebuilt clones from the public reads, retaining in-frame beta chains. CDR3 protein duplicates are merged, each entry listing the most common genes and DNA. These V and J calls rely on TCRdb rather than the paper's analysis. For this sample the table gives about 420,000 distinct CDR3 sequences, of which more than 20% were detected only once. Roughly 3% of the sample is taken by the ten largest.

A patient counted as having stable hyperthyroidism if there was no progression to ophthalmopathy within 18 months of follow-up. Hyperthyroidism patients were newly diagnosed, with disease duration under 2 months, and aged 18 to 65 years. Anyone with other autoimmune diseases, uncontrolled infections, pregnancy or lactation was excluded from the study. Diagnosis relied on clinical symptoms, serum thyroxine, TRAb, thyroid ultrasound and orbital computed tomography. Using Ficoll-Paque density gradient centrifugation, PBMCs were isolated from approximately 11 ml of fresh peripheral blood. Total RNA was extracted with Trizol reagent and quality-checked on an Agilent 2100 Bioanalyzer. Taken from the germline V gene (reference sequence), the CDR1 and CDR2 loops are MNHEY and SMNVEV. Including the terminal cysteine and phenylalanine, the CDR3 comprises 15 residues. Just CDR3 DNA is preserved here, 45 bases in frame from base 1. V drops 7 bases and J drops 5 bases, leaving 20 bases in between.

Sequencing was done on a sample of peripheral blood. The TCR was taken from a woman aged 18 to 35 with stable Graves' hyperthyroidism. Donor details come from another sample of the same person, matched by shared clones. This chain is built from TRBV27 and TRBJ1-1, with no confidently assigned D gene. The bases read TGTGCCAGCATCGGAACGGCCGGGAGTGCAACTGAAGCTTTCTTT. This yields the protein CASIGTAGSATEAFF.